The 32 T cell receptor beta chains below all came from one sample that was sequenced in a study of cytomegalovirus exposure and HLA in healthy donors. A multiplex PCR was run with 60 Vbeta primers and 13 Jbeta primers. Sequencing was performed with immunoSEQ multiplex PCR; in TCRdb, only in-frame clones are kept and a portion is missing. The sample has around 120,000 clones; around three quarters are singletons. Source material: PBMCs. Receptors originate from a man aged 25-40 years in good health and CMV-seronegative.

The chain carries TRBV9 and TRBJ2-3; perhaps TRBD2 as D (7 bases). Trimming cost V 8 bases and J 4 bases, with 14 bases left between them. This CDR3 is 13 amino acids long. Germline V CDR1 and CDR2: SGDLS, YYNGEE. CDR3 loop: CASRGGAADTQYF. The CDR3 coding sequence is TGTGCCAGTAGGGGGGGGGCGGCAGATACGCAGTATTTT.

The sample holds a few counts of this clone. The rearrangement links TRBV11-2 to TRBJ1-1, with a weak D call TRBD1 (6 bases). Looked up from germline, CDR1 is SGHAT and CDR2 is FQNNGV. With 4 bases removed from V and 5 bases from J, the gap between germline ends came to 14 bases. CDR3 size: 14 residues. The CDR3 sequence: CASSWEGDWTEAFF. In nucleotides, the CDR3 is TGTGCCAGCAGCTGGGAGGGGGATTGGACTGAAGCTTTCTTT.

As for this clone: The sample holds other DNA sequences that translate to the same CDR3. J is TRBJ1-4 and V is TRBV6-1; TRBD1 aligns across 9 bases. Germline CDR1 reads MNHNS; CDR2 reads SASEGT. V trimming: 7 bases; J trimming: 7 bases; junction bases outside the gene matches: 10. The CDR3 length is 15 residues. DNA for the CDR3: TGTGCCAGCAACCTCAACAGGGGACAGGGTGAAAAACTGTTTTTT. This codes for CASNLNRGQGEKLFF.

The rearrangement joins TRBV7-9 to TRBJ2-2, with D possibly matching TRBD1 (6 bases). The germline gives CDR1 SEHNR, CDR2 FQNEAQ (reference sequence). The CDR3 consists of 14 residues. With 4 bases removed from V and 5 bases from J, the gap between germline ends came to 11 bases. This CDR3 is CASSYNRGTGELFF. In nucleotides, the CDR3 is TGTGCCAGCAGCTACAATAGGGGGACCGGGGAGCTGTTTTTT.

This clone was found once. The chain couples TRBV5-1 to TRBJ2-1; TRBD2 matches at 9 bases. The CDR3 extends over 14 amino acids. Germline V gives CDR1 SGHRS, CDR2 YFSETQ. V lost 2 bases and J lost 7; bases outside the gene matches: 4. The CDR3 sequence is CASSLAGGLNEQFF. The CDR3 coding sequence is TGCGCCAGCAGCTTAGCGGGGGGTTTGAATGAGCAGTTCTTC. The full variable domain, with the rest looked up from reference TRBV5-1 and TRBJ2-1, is KAGVTQTPRYLIKTRGQQVTLSCSPISGHRSVSWYQQTPGQGLQFLFEYFSETQRNKGNFPGRFSGRQFSNSRSEMNVSTLELGDSALYLCASSLAGGLNEQFFGPGTRLTVL.

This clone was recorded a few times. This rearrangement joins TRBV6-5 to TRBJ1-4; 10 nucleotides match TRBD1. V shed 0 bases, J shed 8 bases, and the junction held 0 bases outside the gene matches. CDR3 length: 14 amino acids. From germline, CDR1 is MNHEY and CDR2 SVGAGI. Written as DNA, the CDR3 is TGTGCCAGCAGTTACTCGGACAGGGGGGAAAAACTGTTTTTT. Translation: CASSYSDRGEKLFF.

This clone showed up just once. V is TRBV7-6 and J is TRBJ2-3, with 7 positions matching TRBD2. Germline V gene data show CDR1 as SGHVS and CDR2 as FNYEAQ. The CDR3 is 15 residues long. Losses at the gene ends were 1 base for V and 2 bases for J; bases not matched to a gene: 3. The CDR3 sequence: CASSLDAGVTDTQYF. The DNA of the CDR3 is TGTGCCAGCAGCTTAGACGCGGGGGTCACAGATACGCAGTATTTT.

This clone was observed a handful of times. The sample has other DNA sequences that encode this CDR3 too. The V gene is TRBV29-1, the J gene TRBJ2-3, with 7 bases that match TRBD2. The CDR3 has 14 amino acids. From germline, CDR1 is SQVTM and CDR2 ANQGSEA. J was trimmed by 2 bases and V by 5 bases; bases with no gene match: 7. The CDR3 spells CSVTESGVTDTQYF. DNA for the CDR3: TGCAGCGTTACCGAAAGCGGGGTCACAGATACGCAGTATTTT.

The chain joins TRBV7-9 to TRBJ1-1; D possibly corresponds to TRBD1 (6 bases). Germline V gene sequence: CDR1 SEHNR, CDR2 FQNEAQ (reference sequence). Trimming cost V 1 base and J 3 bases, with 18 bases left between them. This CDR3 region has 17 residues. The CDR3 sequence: CASSLVFGGPGDTEAFF. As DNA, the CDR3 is TGTGCCAGCAGCTTAGTATTCGGGGGGCCGGGCGACACTGAAGCTTTCTTT.

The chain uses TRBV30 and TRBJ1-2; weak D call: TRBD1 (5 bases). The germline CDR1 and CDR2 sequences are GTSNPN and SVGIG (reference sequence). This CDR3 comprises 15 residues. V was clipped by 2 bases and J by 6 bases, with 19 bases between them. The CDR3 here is CAWSPLDEGRHGYTF. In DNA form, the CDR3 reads TGTGCCTGGAGTCCTTTGGATGAGGGGAGGCATGGCTACACCTTC.

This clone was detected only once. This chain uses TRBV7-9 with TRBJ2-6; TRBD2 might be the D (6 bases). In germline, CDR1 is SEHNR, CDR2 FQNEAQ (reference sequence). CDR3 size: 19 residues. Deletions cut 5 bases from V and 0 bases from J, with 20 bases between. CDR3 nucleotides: TGTGCCAGCAGCGGTGACCGGGGGAGAAGAAGCTCTGGGGCCAACGTCCTGACTTTC. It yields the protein CASSGDRGRRSSGANVLTF.

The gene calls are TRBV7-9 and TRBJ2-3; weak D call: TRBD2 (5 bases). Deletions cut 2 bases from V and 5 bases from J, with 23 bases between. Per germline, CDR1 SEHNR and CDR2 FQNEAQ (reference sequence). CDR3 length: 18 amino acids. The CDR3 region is CASSLSRAVRAGGDTQYF. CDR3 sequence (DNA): TGTGCCAGCAGCTTAAGTAGAGCGGTTAGGGCCGGAGGAGATACGCAGTATTTT. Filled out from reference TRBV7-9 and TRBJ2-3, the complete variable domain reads DTGVSQNPRHKITKRGQNVTFRCDPISEHNRLYWYRQTLGQGPEFLTYFQNEAQLEKSRLLSDRFSAERPKGSFSTLEIQRTEQGDSAMYLCASSLSRAVRAGGDTQYFGPGTRLTVL.

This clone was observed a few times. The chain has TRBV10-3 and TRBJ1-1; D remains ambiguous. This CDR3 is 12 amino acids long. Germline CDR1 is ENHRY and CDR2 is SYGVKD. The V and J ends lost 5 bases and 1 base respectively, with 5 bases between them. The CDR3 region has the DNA TGTGCCATCAGTTACGGGAACACTGAAGCTTTCTTT. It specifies CAISYGNTEAFF.

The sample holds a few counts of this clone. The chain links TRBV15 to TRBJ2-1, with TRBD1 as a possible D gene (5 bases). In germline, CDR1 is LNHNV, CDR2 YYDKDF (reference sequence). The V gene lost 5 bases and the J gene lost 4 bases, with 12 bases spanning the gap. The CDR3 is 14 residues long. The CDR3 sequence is CATSRKGIYNEQFF. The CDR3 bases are TGTGCCACCAGCCGTAAGGGGATTTACAATGAGCAGTTCTTC.

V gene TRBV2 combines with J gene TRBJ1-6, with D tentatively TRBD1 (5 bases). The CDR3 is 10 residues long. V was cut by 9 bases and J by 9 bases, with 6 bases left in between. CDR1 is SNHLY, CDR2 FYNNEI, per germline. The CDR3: CARQGSPLHF. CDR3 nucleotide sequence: TGTGCCAGGCAGGGTTCACCCCTCCACTTT.

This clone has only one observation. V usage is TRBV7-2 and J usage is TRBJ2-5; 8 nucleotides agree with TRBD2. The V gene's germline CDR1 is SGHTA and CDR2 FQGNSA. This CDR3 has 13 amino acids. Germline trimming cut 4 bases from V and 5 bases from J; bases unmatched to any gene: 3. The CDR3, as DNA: TGTGCCAGCAGCTACAGCGGGAGTGAGACCCAGTACTTC. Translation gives CASSYSGSETQYF.

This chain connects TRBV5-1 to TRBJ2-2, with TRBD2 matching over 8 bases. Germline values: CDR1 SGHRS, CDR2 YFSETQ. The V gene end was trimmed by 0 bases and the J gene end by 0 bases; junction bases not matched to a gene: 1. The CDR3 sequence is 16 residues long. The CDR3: CASSLGTSPNTGELFF. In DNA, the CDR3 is TGCGCCAGCAGCTTGGGGACTAGCCCGAACACCGGGGAGCTGTTTTTT. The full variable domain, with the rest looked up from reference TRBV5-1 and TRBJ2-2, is KAGVTQTPRYLIKTRGQQVTLSCSPISGHRSVSWYQQTPGQGLQFLFEYFSETQRNKGNFPGRFSGRQFSNSRSEMNVSTLELGDSALYLCASSLGTSPNTGELFFGEGSRLTVL.

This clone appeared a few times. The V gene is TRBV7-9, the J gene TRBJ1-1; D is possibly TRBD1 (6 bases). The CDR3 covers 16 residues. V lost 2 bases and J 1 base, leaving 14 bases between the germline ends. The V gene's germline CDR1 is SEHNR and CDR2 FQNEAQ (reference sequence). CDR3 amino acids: CASSLFAGAGNTEAFF. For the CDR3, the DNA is TGTGCCAGCAGCTTATTTGCGGGGGCAGGGAACACTGAAGCTTTCTTT.

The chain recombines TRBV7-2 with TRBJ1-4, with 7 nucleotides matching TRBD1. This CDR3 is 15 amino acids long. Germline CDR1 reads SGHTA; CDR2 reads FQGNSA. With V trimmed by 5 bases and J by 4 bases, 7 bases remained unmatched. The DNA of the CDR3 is TGTGCCAGCAGCCAGAGGGACAGATTTAATGAAAAACTGTTTTTT. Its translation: CASSQRDRFNEKLFF.

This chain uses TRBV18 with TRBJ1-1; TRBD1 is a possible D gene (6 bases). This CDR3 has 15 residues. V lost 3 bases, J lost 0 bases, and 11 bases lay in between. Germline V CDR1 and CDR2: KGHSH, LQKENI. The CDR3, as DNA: TGTGCCAGCTCACCTTTACAGGGAATGAACACTGAAGCTTTCTTT. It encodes CASSPLQGMNTEAFF.

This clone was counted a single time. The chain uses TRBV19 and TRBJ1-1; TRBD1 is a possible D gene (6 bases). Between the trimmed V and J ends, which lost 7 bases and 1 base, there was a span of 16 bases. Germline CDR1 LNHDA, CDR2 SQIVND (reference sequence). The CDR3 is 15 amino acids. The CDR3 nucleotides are TGTGCCAGTAACATGATGGGGGCCGGGAACACTGAAGCTTTCTTT. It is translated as CASNMMGAGNTEAFF. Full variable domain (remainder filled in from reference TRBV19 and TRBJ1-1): DGGITQSPKYLFRKEGQNVTLSCEQNLNHDAMYWYRQDPGQGLRLIYYSQIVNDFQKGDIAEGYSVSREKKESFPLTVTSAQKNPTAFYLCASNMMGAGNTEAFFGQGTRLTVV.

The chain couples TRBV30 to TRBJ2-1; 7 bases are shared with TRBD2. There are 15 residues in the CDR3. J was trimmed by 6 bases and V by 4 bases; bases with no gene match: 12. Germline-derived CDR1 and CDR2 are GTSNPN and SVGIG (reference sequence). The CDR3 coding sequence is TGTGCCTGGACGTTTCCTGGACTAGGGGTCAATGAGCAGTTCTTC. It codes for CAWTFPGLGVNEQFF. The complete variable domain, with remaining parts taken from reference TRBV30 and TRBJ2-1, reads SQTIHQWPATLVQPVGSPLSLECTVEGTSNPNLYWYRQAAGRGLQLLFYSVGIGQISSEVPQNLSASRPQDRQFILSSKKLLLSDSGFYLCAWTFPGLGVNEQFFGPGTRLTVL.

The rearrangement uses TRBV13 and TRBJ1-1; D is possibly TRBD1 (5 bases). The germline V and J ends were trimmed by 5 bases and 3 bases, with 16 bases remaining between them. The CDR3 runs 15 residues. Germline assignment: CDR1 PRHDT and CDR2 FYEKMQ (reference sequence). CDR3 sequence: CASSPTDGDYTEAFF. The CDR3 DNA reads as TGTGCCAGCAGCCCTACCGACGGGGACTACACTGAAGCTTTCTTT.

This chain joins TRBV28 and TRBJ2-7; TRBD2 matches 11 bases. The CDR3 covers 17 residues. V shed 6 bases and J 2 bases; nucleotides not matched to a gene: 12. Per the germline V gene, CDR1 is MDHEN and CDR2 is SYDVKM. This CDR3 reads CASRGASGRQTAYEQYF. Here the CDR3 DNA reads TGTGCCAGCAGGGGGGCTAGCGGGAGGCAGACCGCCTACGAGCAGTACTTC.

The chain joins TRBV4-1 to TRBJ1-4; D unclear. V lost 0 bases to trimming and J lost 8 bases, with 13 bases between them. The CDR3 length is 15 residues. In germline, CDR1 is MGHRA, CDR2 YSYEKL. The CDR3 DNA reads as TGCGCCAGCAGCCAAGACGGGAGGATAAGCGAAAAACTGTTTTTT. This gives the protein CASSQDGRISEKLFF.

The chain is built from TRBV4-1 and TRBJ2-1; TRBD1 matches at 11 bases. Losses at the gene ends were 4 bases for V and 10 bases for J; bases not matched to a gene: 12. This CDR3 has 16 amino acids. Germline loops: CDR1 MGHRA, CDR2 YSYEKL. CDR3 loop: CASSLEPGQGDLEQFF. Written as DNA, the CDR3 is TGCGCCAGCAGCCTCGAACCGGGACAGGGGGATTTAGAGCAGTTCTTC.

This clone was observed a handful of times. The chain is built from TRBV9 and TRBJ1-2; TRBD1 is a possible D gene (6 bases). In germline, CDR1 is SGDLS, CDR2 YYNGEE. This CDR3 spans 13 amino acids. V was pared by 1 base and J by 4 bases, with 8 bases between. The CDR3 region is CASSVRGGYGYTF. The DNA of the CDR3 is TGTGCCAGCAGCGTACGAGGGGGCTATGGCTACACCTTC.

CDR3 in amino acids: CASSLGRATSNYGYTF. The DNA for the CDR3 is TGTGCCAGCAGTTTAGGGCGGGCAACCTCTAACTATGGCTACACCTTC. This rearrangement joins TRBV28 to TRBJ1-2; D remains unclear. Trimming shortened V by 2 bases and J by 0 bases, and 13 bases separated the two germline ends. The germline V gene has CDR1 MDHEN and CDR2 SYDVKM. The CDR3 has 16 residues.

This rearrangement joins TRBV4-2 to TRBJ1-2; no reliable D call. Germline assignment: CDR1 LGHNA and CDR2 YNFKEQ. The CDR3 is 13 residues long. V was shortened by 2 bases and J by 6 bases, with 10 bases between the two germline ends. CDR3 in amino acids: CASSQPAGNGYTF. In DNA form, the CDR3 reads TGTGCCAGCAGCCAACCGGCGGGGAATGGCTACACCTTC.

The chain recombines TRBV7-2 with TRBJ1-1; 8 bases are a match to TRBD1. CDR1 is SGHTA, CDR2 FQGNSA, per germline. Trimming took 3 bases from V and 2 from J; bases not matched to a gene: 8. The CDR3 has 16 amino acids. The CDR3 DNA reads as TGTGCCAGCAGCTTTTATAGGACAGGGAAAAACACTGAAGCTTTCTTT. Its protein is CASSFYRTGKNTEAFF. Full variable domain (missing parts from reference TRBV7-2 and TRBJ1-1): GAGVSQSPSNKVTEKGKDVELRCDPISGHTALYWYRQSLGQGLEFLIYFQGNSAPDKSGLPSDRFSAERTGGSVSTLTIQRTQQEDSAVYLCASSFYRTGKNTEAFFGQGTRLTVV.

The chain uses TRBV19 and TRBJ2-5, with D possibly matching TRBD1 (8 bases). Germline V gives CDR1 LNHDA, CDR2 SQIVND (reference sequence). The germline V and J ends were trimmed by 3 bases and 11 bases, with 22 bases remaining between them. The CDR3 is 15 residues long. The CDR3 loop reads CASSMRGTGWGEQYF. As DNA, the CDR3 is TGTGCCAGTAGTATGCGGGGGACAGGCTGGGGGGAGCAGTACTTC.

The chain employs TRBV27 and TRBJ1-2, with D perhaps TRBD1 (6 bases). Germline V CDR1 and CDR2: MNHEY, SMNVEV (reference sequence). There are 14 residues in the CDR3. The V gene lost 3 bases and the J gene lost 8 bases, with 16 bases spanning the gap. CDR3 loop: CASSFLTGTRGYTF. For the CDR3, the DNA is TGTGCCAGCAGTTTCCTCACAGGGACTAGAGGCTACACCTTC.